One T cell receptor (beta chain) is described in this entry. This table comes from immunoSEQ multiplex PCR, and its TCRdb copy is limited to in-frame clones, with some not included. The sample contains around 50,000 clones, roughly 82% of which appear only once. The data stem from a study of blood T cell repertoires in COVID-19. As for the study in general: Donors in the United States, Italy and Spain gave samples during acute or convalescent COVID-19.

The V end lost 1 base, the J end lost 4 bases, and 5 bases lay between the germline ends. In germline, CDR1 is SEHNR, CDR2 FQNEAQ (reference sequence). The CDR3 has 12 amino acids. Material: peripheral blood. This sequence originates from a woman aged 60-70 years with acute or convalescent COVID-19. The V call is TRBV7-9, the J call TRBJ2-7; D unclear. The CDR3 DNA sequence: TGTGCCAGCAGCTTAGATGAGTACGAGCAGTACTTC. Its protein is CASSLDEYEQYF.